This T cell receptor (beta chain) stems from a study of T cell repertoires in cytomegalovirus infection. Study as a whole: CMV infection plus the matching HLA type was flagged by public TCR beta signatures.

The study, taken as a whole, reports: Based on cumulative public TCR beta family frequency, carriers of CMV plus the relevant HLA were identified.

As regards this clonotype: Its antigen remains unknown.

J was trimmed by 0 bases and V by 6 bases; bases with no gene match: 1. The germline gives CDR1 ENHRY, CDR2 SYGVKD. CDR3 size: 13 residues. TCRdb passed the reads through MiXCR, listing each CDR3 protein once. The data show roughly 230,000 distinct CDR3 sequences, 22% seen once. This TCR was recovered from a human donor in good health (CMV status not recorded). Some clones in this sample may be carry-over from other donors' samples. V gene TRBV10-3 combines with J gene TRBJ2-7, with 8 nucleotides matching TRBD2. Source material: CD8+ T cells from PBMCs. CDR3 DNA sequence: TGTGCCATCAGGGCGGGGGGCTCCTACGAGCAGTACTTC. This encodes CAIRAGGSYEQYF.